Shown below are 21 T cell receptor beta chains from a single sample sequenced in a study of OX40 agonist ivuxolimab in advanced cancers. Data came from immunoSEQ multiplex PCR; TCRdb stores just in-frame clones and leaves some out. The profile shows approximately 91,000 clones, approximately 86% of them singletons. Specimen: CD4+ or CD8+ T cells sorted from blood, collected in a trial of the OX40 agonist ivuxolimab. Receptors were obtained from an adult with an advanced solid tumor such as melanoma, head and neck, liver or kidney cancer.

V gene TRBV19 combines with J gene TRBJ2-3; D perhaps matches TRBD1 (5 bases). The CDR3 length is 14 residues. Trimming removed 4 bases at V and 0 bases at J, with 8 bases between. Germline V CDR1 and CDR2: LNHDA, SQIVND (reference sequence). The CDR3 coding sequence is TGTGCCAGTAGTAGTCAGGGCAGCACAGATACGCAGTATTTT. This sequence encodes CASSSQGSTDTQYF.

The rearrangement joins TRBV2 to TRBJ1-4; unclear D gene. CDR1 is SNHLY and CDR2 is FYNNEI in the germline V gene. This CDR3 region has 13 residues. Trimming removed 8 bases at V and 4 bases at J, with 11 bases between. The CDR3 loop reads CASSKALNEKLFF. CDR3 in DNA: TGTGCCAGCTCAAAGGCCCTTAATGAAAAACTGTTTTTT.

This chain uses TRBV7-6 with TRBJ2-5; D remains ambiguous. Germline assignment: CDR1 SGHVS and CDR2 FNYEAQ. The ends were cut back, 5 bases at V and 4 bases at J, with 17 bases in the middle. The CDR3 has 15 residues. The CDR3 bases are TGTGCCAGCAGCCGTGCTACGGCAATGGTAGAGACCCAGTACTTC. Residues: CASSRATAMVETQYF.

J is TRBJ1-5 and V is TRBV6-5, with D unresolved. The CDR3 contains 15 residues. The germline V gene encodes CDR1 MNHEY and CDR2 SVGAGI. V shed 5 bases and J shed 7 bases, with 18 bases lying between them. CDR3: CASSPRPAEGQPQHF. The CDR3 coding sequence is TGTGCCAGCAGTCCTAGACCCGCCGAAGGGCAGCCCCAGCATTTT.

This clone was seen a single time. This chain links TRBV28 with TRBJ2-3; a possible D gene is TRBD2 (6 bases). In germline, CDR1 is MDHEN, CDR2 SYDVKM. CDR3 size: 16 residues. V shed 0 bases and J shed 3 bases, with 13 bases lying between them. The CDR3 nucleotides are TGTGCCAGCAGTTTATGGTTGGCGGGGAGGACAGATACGCAGTATTTT. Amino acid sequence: CASSLWLAGRTDTQYF.

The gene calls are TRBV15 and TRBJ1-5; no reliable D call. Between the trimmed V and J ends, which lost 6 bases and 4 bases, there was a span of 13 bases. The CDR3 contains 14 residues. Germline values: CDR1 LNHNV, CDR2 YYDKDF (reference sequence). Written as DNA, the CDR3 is TGTGCCACCAGTTTTTTTTTGGGGAATCAGCCCCAGCATTTT. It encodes CATSFFLGNQPQHF.

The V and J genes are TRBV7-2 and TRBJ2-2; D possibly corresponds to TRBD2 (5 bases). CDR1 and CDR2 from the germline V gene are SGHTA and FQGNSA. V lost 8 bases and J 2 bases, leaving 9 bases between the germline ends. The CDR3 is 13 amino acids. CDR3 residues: CASQAVNTGELFF. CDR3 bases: TGTGCCAGCCAAGCGGTTAACACCGGGGAGCTGTTTTTT.

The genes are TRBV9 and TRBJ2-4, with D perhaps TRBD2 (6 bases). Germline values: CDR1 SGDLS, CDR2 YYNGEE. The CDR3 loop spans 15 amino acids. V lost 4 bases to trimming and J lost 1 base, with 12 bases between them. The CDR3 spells CASSPRSGAKNIQYF. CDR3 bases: TGTGCCAGCAGCCCGCGGAGCGGGGCCAAAAACATTCAGTACTTC.

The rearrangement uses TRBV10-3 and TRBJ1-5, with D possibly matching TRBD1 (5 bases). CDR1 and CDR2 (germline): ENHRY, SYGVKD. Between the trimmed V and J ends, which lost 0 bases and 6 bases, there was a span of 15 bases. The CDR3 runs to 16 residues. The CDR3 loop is CAISESEREGVQPQHF. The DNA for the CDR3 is TGTGCCATCAGTGAGTCAGAGAGGGAAGGGGTTCAGCCCCAGCATTTT.

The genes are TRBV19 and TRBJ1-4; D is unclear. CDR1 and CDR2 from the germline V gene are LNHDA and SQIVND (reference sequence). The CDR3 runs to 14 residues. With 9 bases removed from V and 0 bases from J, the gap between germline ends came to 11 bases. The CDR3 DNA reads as TGTGCCAGCCAGACGGGTGCAACTAATGAAAAACTGTTTTTT. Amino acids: CASQTGATNEKLFF.

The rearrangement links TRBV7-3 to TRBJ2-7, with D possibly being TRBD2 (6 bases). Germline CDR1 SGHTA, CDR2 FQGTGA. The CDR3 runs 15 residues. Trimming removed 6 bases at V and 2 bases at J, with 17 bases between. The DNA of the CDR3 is TGTGCCAGCAGTTTGGGCTGGGGAGGTACCTACGAGCAGTACTTC. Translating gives CASSLGWGGTYEQYF.

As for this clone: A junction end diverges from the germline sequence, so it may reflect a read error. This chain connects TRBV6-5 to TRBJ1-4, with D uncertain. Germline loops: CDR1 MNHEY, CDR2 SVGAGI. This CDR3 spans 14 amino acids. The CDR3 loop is CASSYGPTNEKLFF. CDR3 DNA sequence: TGTGCCAGCAGTTACGGGCCAACAAATGAAAAACTGTTTTTT.

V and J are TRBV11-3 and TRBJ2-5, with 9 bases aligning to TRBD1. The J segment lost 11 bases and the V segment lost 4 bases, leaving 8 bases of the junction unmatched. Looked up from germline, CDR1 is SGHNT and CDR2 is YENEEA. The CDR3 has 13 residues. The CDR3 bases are TGTGCCAGCAGCTCAACCCGACAGGGGGAGCAGTACTTC. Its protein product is CASSSTRQGEQYF.

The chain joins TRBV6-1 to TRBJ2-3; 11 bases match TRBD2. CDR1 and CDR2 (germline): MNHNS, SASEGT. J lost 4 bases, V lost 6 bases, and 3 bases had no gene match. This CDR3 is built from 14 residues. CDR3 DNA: TGTGCCAGCAGGGGGACTAGCGGTCCAGATACGCAGTATTTT. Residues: CASRGTSGPDTQYF.

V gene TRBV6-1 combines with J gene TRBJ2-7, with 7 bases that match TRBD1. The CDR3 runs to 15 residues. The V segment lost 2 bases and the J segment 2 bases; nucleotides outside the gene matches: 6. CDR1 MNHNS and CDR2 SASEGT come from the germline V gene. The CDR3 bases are TGTGCCAGCAGTGAATACGGACAGGACCCCTACGAGCAGTACTTC. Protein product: CASSEYGQDPYEQYF.

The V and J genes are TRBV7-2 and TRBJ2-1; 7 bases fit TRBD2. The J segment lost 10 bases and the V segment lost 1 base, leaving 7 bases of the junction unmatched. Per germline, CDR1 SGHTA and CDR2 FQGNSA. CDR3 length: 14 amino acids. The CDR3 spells CASSLVGGRFEQFF. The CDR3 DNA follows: TGTGCCAGCAGCTTAGTGGGAGGGCGGTTCGAGCAGTTCTTC.

The chain's CDR3 is CASSSPIPYGTEAFF. The CDR3 nucleotides are TGTGCCAGCAGTTCCCCCATCCCCTATGGCACTGAAGCTTTCTTT. V usage is TRBV28 and J usage is TRBJ1-1; D unresolved. The V gene's germline CDR1 is MDHEN and CDR2 SYDVKM. Between the trimmed V and J ends, which lost 4 bases and 4 bases, there was a span of 16 bases. The CDR3 runs to 15 residues.

CDR3 amino acids: CASSPGGHSGETQYF. As DNA, the CDR3 is TGTGCCAGCTCACCAGGGGGGCACAGCGGAGAGACCCAGTACTTC. This chain uses TRBV18 with TRBJ2-5; TRBD1 or TRBD2 may be the D gene (6 bases each). From germline, CDR1 is KGHSH and CDR2 LQKENI. The CDR3 extends over 15 amino acids. Trimming pared 2 bases from V and 4 bases from J, leaving 14 bases between.

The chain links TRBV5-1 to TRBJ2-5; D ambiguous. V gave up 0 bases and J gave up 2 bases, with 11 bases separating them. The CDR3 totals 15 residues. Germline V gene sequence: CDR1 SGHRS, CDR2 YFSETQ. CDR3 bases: TGCGCCAGCAGCTTGGATGGCAGTCCTCAAGAGACCCAGTACTTC. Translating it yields CASSLDGSPQETQYF. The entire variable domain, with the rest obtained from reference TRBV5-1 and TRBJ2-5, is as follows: KAGVTQTPRYLIKTRGQQVTLSCSPISGHRSVSWYQQTPGQGLQFLFEYFSETQRNKGNFPGRFSGRQFSNSRSEMNVSTLELGDSALYLCASSLDGSPQETQYFGPGTRLLVL.

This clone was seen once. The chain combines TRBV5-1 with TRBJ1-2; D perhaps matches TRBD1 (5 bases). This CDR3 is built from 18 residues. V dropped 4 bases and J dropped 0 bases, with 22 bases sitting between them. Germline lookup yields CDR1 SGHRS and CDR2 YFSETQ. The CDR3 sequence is CASSLNGGEGLANYGYTF. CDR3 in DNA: TGCGCCAGCAGCCTCAACGGCGGTGAGGGGCTAGCTAACTATGGCTACACCTTC.

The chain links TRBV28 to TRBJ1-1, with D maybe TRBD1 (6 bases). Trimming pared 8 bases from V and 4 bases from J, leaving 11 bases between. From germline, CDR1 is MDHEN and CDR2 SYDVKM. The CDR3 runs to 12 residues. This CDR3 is CASRGGGTEAFF. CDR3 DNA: TGTGCCAGCCGGGGGGGCGGCACTGAAGCTTTCTTT.